This TCR beta chain was recorded in a study of shared clonotypes between healthy human individuals. Repertoires were generated with immunoSEQ multiplex PCR, while TCRdb's copy carries only in-frame clones and drops some. The data show about 2 million clones, less than 95% seen once. The naive CD8 fraction comprised CD45RO-negative cells positively selected for CCR7 and excluded terminally differentiated effector memory CD45RA+ cells. The CDR3 covers 14 residues. The germline gives CDR1 MNHNS, CDR2 SASEGT. Trimming stripped 8 bases from V and 2 bases from J, with 13 bases between. Sequenced input: naive CD8+ T cells sorted from blood. The gene calls are TRBV6-1 and TRBJ2-1; possibly TRBD2 for D (6 bases). The sequence was obtained from a young man in good health. CDR3 sequence reads: CASGVDYTYNEQFF. CDR3 DNA: TGTGCCAGCGGGGTGGACTACACCTACAATGAGCAGTTCTTC.